Listed below are T cell receptor beta chains from one sample, sequenced in a study of T cell repertoires in cytomegalovirus infection. TCRdb re-derived calls from the reads in MiXCR, one entry per CDR3 protein. The data contain approximately 990,000 distinct CDR3 sequences, roughly 30% of them singletons. What these receptors recognize is not known. Here the sequenced sample was cultured CD8+ T cells from PBMCs, taken from culture after CMV antigen stimulation. Receptors were obtained from a human donor in good health (CMV status not recorded). Some clones in this sample may be carry-over from other donors' samples. Each CDR3 is given with its conserved first and last residue. D genes are given only for firm matches. Where a row states a size, it is once, few, many or the class of an expanded clone; other rows omit it.

-	TRBV4-3	TRBJ2-2	-	CASSPVEFTGELFF	TGCGCCAGCAGCCCGGTGGAGTTCACCGGGGAGCTGTTTTTT
-	TRBV19	TRBJ1-2	TRBD1	CVSSDDRVVTYGYTF	TGTGTCAGTAGTGACGACAGGGTCGTAACTTATGGCTACACCTTC
few	TRBV7-2	TRBJ1-3	TRBD1	CASSSSLTGVGNTIYF	TGTGCCAGCAGCTCAAGCCTAACAGGGGTTGGAAACACCATATATTTT
few	TRBV4-1	TRBJ2-2	TRBD2	CASSQEGGYNGELFF	TGCGCCAGCAGCCAAGAGGGGGGGTATAACGGGGAGCTGTTTTTT
many	TRBV7-9	TRBJ1-5	-	CASSGGGQPQHF	TGTGCCAGCAGTGGGGGCGGGCAGCCCCAGCATTTT
-	TRBV7-9	TRBJ2-6	TRBD1	CASSLVLGTGTFSGANVLTF	TGTGCCAGCAGCTTAGTCCTAGGGACAGGGACGTTCTCTGGGGCCAACGTCCTGACTTTC
-	TRBV6-5	TRBJ2-3	-	CASSVWEGVSVTDTQYF	TGTGCCAGCAGTGTCTGGGAGGGGGTGAGCGTAACAGATACGCAGTATTTT
-	TRBV12-5	TRBJ1-1	-	CGGGENTEAFF	TGTGGGGGGGGGGAGAACACTGAAGCTTTCTTT
-	TRBV4-3	TRBJ1-2	-	CASSQEGAAKYGYTF	TGCGCCAGCAGCCAAGAAGGGGCCGCAAAGTATGGCTACACCTTC
few	TRBV5-5	TRBJ2-1	-	CASSFLSPGTSYNEQFF	TGTGCCAGCAGCTTCCTAAGTCCCGGGACATCTTACAATGAGCAGTTCTTC
-	TRBV20-1	TRBJ2-7	-	CSATRGTQEREQYF	TGCAGTGCCACCAGGGGGACTCAGGAGAGGGAGCAGTACTTC
many	TRBV6-2/TRBV6-3	TRBJ2-5	TRBD1	CASNPGQAQETQYF	TGTGCCAGCAACCCGGGACAGGCCCAAGAGACCCAGTACTTC
-	TRBV28	TRBJ2-1	TRBD2	CASSSLGWASGGEQFF	TGTGCCAGCAGTTCACTAGGGTGGGCTAGCGGGGGGGAGCAGTTCTTC
-	TRBV11-1	TRBJ2-7	-	CASSLTLDRFYEQYF	TGTGCCAGCTCCCTTACGCTTGACAGATTCTACGAGCAGTACTTC
once	TRBV7-9	TRBJ1-1	-	CASSSGTEDEAFF	TGTGCCAGCAGCTCCGGGACCGAAGACGAAGCTTTCTTT
-	TRBV4-2	TRBJ1-1	TRBD1	CASSLRTGWDTEAFF	TGTGCCAGCAGCCTACGGACAGGGTGGGACACTGAAGCTTTCTTT
-	TRBV20-1	TRBJ1-3	-	CSARGTDSTRGRNTIYF	TGCAGTGCTCGAGGGACTGACAGCACGCGGGGCCGAAACACCATATATTTT
many	TRBV7-2	TRBJ2-2	-	CASIFRQENTGELFF	TGTGCCAGCATTTTTAGACAGGAAAACACCGGGGAGCTGTTTTTT
few	TRBV28	TRBJ2-4	-	CASKTGTNNQLAKNIQYF	TGTGCCAGCAAGACAGGCACCAATAATCAACTAGCCAAAAACATTCAGTACTTC
-	TRBV9	TRBJ2-2	TRBD2	CASSARASGGTGELFF	TGTGCCAGCAGCGCCCGGGCTAGCGGGGGGACCGGGGAGCTGTTTTTT
once	TRBV19	TRBJ2-5	TRBD2	CASSIGPGLAETQYF	TGTGCCAGTAGTATAGGTCCGGGACTAGCAGAGACCCAGTACTTC
-	TRBV6-6	TRBJ2-2	-	CASSYGINSGELFF	TGTGCCAGCAGTTACGGGATAAATTCCGGGGAGCTGTTTTTT
few	TRBV20-1	TRBJ2-1	-	CSAIRRLDNYNEQFF	TGCAGTGCTATACGCCGGCTAGATAACTACAATGAGCAGTTCTTC
-	TRBV7-9	TRBJ1-4	-	CASSLAFGLGHEKLFF	TGTGCCAGCAGCTTAGCTTTTGGCCTGGGACATGAAAAACTGTTTTTT
once	TRBV6-2/TRBV6-3	TRBJ1-1	-	CASSYSKGDPPGTEAFF	TGTGCCAGCAGTTACTCGAAGGGGGACCCACCGGGGACTGAAGCTTTCTTT
-	TRBV6-5	TRBJ1-6	-	CASSEDGYNSPLHF	TGTGCCAGCAGTGAGGACGGCTATAATTCACCCCTCCACTTT
-	TRBV27	TRBJ2-2	-	CASSLVQGIIPGELFF	TGTGCCAGCAGTTTAGTACAGGGTATTATCCCCGGGGAGCTGTTTTTT
-	TRBV7-8	TRBJ2-2	-	CASRLGGQGFGSGELFF	TGTGCCAGCAGGCTAGGGGGGCAGGGGTTTGGCTCCGGGGAGCTGTTTTTT
-	TRBV6-2/TRBV6-3	TRBJ1-1	-	CASKWERTEANTEAFF	TGTGCCAGCAAATGGGAACGGACAGAGGCAAACACTGAAGCTTTCTTT
few	TRBV5-1	TRBJ2-7	-	CASSNVTYEQYF	TGCGCCAGCAGCAACGTAACCTACGAGCAGTACTTC
many	TRBV7-6	TRBJ1-1	-	CASSFLGSGARNTEAFF	TGTGCCAGCAGCTTTTTGGGCTCGGGGGCGAGGAACACTGAAGCTTTCTTT
few	TRBV24-1	TRBJ1-5	-	CATSDSRGASNQPQHF	TGTGCCACCAGTGACTCCCGAGGGGCTAGCAATCAGCCCCAGCATTTT
few	TRBV6-1	TRBJ1-1	-	CARHPPSRRGPEAFF	TGTGCCAGACACCCCCCCAGCCGCCGGGGCCCTGAAGCTTTCTTT
few	TRBV5-6	TRBJ1-6	-	CASSLRFGGSYNSPLHF	TGTGCCAGCAGCTTGAGGTTCGGGGGATCCTATAATTCACCCCTCCACTTT
-	TRBV27	TRBJ2-5	TRBD2	CASGPPSGGRETQYF	TGTGCCAGCGGTCCCCCTAGCGGGGGGCGAGAGACCCAGTACTTC
many	TRBV27	TRBJ2-2	-	CASSQRQSRDTGELFF	TGTGCCAGCAGTCAGAGACAGTCGCGGGACACCGGGGAGCTGTTTTTT
-	TRBV5-1	TRBJ2-7	-	CASSFGLFSYEQYF	TGCGCCAGCAGCTTCGGCCTCTTTTCCTACGAGCAGTACTTC
-	TRBV6-5	TRBJ2-2	TRBD2	CASSFGRGANTGELFF	TGTGCCAGCAGTTTTGGGCGGGGGGCGAACACCGGGGAGCTGTTTTTT
few	TRBV7-9	TRBJ1-3	TRBD1	CASSPRTGEELGNTIYF	TGTGCCAGCAGCCCTAGGACAGGGGAAGAACTCGGAAACACCATATATTTT
-	TRBV3-1	TRBJ1-4	-	CASSLYRPGLVANEKLFF	TGTGCCAGCAGCCTCTACCGGCCTGGACTCGTCGCTAATGAAAAACTGTTTTTT
few	TRBV7-9	TRBJ1-2	-	CASSRQPARGYGYTF	TGTGCCAGCAGCCGACAGCCAGCTAGAGGCTATGGCTACACCTTC
once	TRBV3-1	TRBJ2-3	TRBD2	CASSPPAAGGSTDTQYF	TGTGCCAGCAGCCCTCCGGCAGCGGGGGGTTCCACAGATACGCAGTATTTT
few	TRBV7-3	TRBJ2-3	TRBD2	CASSTTSGGLDTQYF	TGTGCCAGCAGCACGACTAGCGGGGGCTTGGATACGCAGTATTTT
-	TRBV9	TRBJ1-6	-	CASSPGPELDYNSPLHF	TGTGCCAGCAGCCCCGGGCCAGAGCTCGACTATAATTCACCCCTCCACTTT
few	TRBV7-9	TRBJ1-2	TRBD1	CASSGWDSYVFNGYTF	TGTGCCAGCAGCGGGTGGGACAGCTATGTGTTTAATGGCTACACCTTC
few	TRBV5-6	TRBJ1-6	-	CASSLGLGHNSPLHF	TGTGCCAGCAGCTTGGGTCTGGGACACAATTCACCCCTCCACTTT
-	TRBV9	TRBJ2-7	-	CASSGWGARGYEQYF	TGTGCCAGCAGCGGATGGGGGGCCAGGGGCTACGAGCAGTACTTC
-	TRBV5-6	TRBJ1-1	-	CASSLALGPGTEAFF	TGTGCCAGCAGCTTGGCTCTGGGGCCGGGCACTGAAGCTTTCTTT
few	TRBV7-9	TRBJ1-6	TRBD1	CASSLSDRRNSPLHF	TGTGCCAGCAGCTTATCGGACAGGCGCAATTCACCCCTCCACTTT
-	TRBV7-9	TRBJ1-4	TRBD1	CASSSGTANEKLFF	TGTGCCAGCAGCTCCGGGACAGCCAATGAAAAACTGTTTTTT
few	TRBV7-9	TRBJ1-2	-	CASSLPLGRANYGYTF	TGTGCCAGCAGCTTACCCCTAGGCCGGGCTAACTATGGCTACACCTTC
few	TRBV6-6	TRBJ1-2	-	CASSGGPGINYGYTF	TGTGCCAGCAGTGGAGGCCCAGGGATTAACTATGGCTACACCTTC
-	TRBV24-1	TRBJ2-5	-	CATSDSRTLYQETQYF	TGTGCCACCAGTGACTCCCGGACACTGTACCAAGAGACCCAGTACTTC
few	TRBV4-3	TRBJ1-2	-	CASSQARQANYGYTF	TGCGCCAGCAGCCAGGCACGACAGGCCAACTATGGCTACACCTTC